What follows are 14 T cell receptor beta chains derived from one specimen sequenced in a study of blood T cell repertoires in COVID-19. Libraries were prepared by immunoSEQ multiplex PCR; TCRdb keeps only in-frame clonotypes and omits some of them. The sample includes tens of thousands of clones, about 80% of them seen just once. The sequenced sample consisted of peripheral blood. These receptors all stem from an older woman with acute or convalescent COVID-19.

The chain employs TRBV5-4 and TRBJ2-2, with 8 nucleotides matching TRBD2. With V trimmed by 5 bases and J by 5 bases, 11 bases remained unmatched. CDR3 length equals 16 residues. Germline V gene lookup returns CDR1 SGHNT and CDR2 YYREEE (reference sequence). CDR3 coding DNA: TGTGCCAGCAGAAACGTCGGGGGGGCCAGGACCGGGGAGCTGTTTTTT. This translates into CASRNVGGARTGELFF.

The chain has TRBV9 and TRBJ1-5; 11 nucleotides align to TRBD1. V lost 3 bases to trimming and J lost 4 bases; unmatched junction nucleotides: 6. This CDR3 region has 16 residues. Germline V gene lookup returns CDR1 SGDLS and CDR2 YYNGEE. The CDR3 region has the DNA TGTGCCAGCAGCGGAGGACAGGGGGCTAGTAATCAGCCCCAGCATTTT. It specifies CASSGGQGASNQPQHF.

Only one count was recorded for this clone. The chain combines TRBV30 with TRBJ1-2; D not certain. CDR1 and CDR2 from the germline V gene are GTSNPN and SVGIG (reference sequence). The CDR3 runs 12 residues. Trimming took 1 base from V and 8 from J, leaving 11 bases between them. CDR3 sequence: CAWSAQLGGYTF. For the CDR3, the DNA is TGTGCCTGGAGTGCCCAGTTGGGCGGCTACACCTTC.

The chain is built from TRBV27 and TRBJ2-2; D uncertain. Trimming left V 6 bases short and J 6 bases short, with 17 bases between. Per germline, CDR1 MNHEY and CDR2 SMNVEV (reference sequence). The CDR3 totals 15 residues. CDR3 bases: TGTGCCAGCAGAGAATCGCAGTTTAACGCCGGGGAGCTGTTTTTT. As protein: CASRESQFNAGELFF.

This chain connects TRBV18 to TRBJ1-5; 9 bases map to TRBD1. Germline lookup yields CDR1 KGHSH and CDR2 LQKENI. V gave up 2 bases and J gave up 4 bases; unmatched junction bases: 9. CDR3 length: 17 amino acids. The CDR3 coding sequence is TGTGCCAGCTCACCATCAACAGGGGGCAGGCGGAATCAGCCCCAGCATTTT. This codes for CASSPSTGGRRNQPQHF.

The chain carries TRBV2 and TRBJ2-3; the match to TRBD1 covers 7 bases. The germline V gene has CDR1 SNHLY and CDR2 FYNNEI. This CDR3 has 13 amino acids. Germline trimming cut 6 bases from V and 0 bases from J; bases unmatched to any gene: 0. CDR3 sequence (DNA): TGTGCCAGCAGGGGACAGAGCACAGATACGCAGTATTTT. This encodes CASRGQSTDTQYF.

V gene TRBV7-8 combines with J gene TRBJ1-2, with D hard to call. CDR1 SGHVS and CDR2 FQNEAQ come from the germline V gene. Trimming stripped 5 bases from V and 1 base from J, with 8 bases between. This CDR3 comprises 13 residues. This CDR3 is CASSAASNYGYTF. In nucleotides, the CDR3 is TGTGCCAGCAGCGCGGCCAGTAACTATGGCTACACCTTC. Full variable domain (missing parts from reference TRBV7-8 and TRBJ1-2): GAGVSQSPRYKVAKRGQDVALRCDPISGHVSLFWYQQALGQGPEFLTYFQNEAQLDKSGLPSDRFFAERPEGSVSTLKIQRTQQEDSAVYLCASSAASNYGYTFGSGTRLTVV.

The chain carries TRBV4-2 and TRBJ1-4, with TRBD1 as a possible D gene (5 bases). This CDR3 spans 16 amino acids. Trimming cost V 0 bases and J 3 bases, with 11 bases left between them. Germline V lookup: CDR1 LGHNA, CDR2 YNFKEQ. CDR3 loop: CASSQDLGLSNEKLFF. The CDR3 nucleotides read TGTGCCAGCAGCCAAGATCTGGGGCTATCTAATGAAAAACTGTTTTTT.

This clone was counted a single time. The rearrangement links TRBV5-1 to TRBJ1-2; 9 bases are shared with TRBD1. Trimming removed 0 bases from V and 7 bases from J; junction bases left unmatched: 4. CDR3 length: 14 residues. The germline V gene has CDR1 SGHRS and CDR2 YFSETQ. The CDR3 is CASSLVTTGGGYTF. Here the CDR3 DNA reads TGCGCCAGCAGCTTGGTAACGACAGGGGGTGGCTACACCTTC. Full variable domain (rest looked up from reference TRBV5-1 and TRBJ1-2): KAGVTQTPRYLIKTRGQQVTLSCSPISGHRSVSWYQQTPGQGLQFLFEYFSETQRNKGNFPGRFSGRQFSNSRSEMNVSTLELGDSALYLCASSLVTTGGGYTFGSGTRLTVV.

The chain joins TRBV4-1 to TRBJ2-3; 7 bases agree with TRBD2. Germline V CDR1 and CDR2: MGHRA, YSYEKL. The CDR3 length is 15 residues. The V segment lost 1 base and the J segment 2 bases; nucleotides outside the gene matches: 3. This CDR3 is CASSQGGGVTDTQYF. The CDR3 DNA reads as TGCGCCAGCAGCCAAGGGGGAGGGGTCACAGATACGCAGTATTTT.

This clone was detected only a few times. The chain recombines TRBV14 with TRBJ2-7, with 8 nucleotides matching TRBD2. CDR1 and CDR2 from the germline V gene are SGHDN and FVKESK. Trimming took 0 bases from V and 5 from J; bases not matched to a gene: 9. This CDR3 is built from 16 residues. CDR3 nucleotides: TGTGCCAGCAGCCAAGACACGCTAGCGGGTTTACACGAGCAGTACTTC. Translation: CASSQDTLAGLHEQYF.

The chain uses TRBV5-1 and TRBJ2-1; D possibly corresponds to TRBD1 (6 bases). V shed 4 bases and J shed 3 bases, with 11 bases lying between them. Germline V gene sequence: CDR1 SGHRS, CDR2 YFSETQ. This CDR3 comprises 14 residues. The CDR3 DNA follows: TGCGCCAGCAGCCCTAAACAGGGCTACAATGAGCAGTTCTTC. This translates into CASSPKQGYNEQFF.

V gene TRBV5-4 combines with J gene TRBJ2-5; TRBD1 might be the D (6 bases). V lost 7 bases and J 5 bases, leaving 15 bases between the germline ends. The CDR3 covers 13 residues. The V gene's germline CDR1 is SGHNT and CDR2 YYREEE (reference sequence). The CDR3 sequence: CASRPQGWETQYF. The CDR3 region has the DNA TGTGCCAGCCGCCCACAGGGATGGGAGACCCAGTACTTC.

The chain links TRBV7-2 to TRBJ1-2; 7 bases line up with TRBD1. Looked up from germline, CDR1 is SGHTA and CDR2 is FQGNSA. The V segment lost 1 base and the J segment 6 bases; nucleotides outside the gene matches: 5. This CDR3 region has 14 residues. CDR3 bases: TGTGCCAGCAGCTTAGGGGACAGATTTAATGGCTACACCTTC. This gives the protein CASSLGDRFNGYTF. The whole variable domain, remainder taken from reference TRBV7-2 and TRBJ1-2, is GAGVSQSPSNKVTEKGKDVELRCDPISGHTALYWYRQSLGQGLEFLIYFQGNSAPDKSGLPSDRFSAERTGGSVSTLTIQRTQQEDSAVYLCASSLGDRFNGYTFGSGTRLTVV.